These 20 T cell receptor beta chains originate from one sample sequenced in a study of identical twins. TCRdb redid the calling of the 5' RACE reads with MiXCR, one entry per CDR3 protein. The sample yields 200,000 or so distinct CDR3 sequences, less than 8% seen once. The same data also went into a second study, on yellow fever vaccine responses in identical twins.

What was sequenced was memory (CD45RO+) T cells sorted from blood. The receptor set was obtained from a woman aged 18-30 years in good health.

This clonotype was seen repeatedly, ten times or more. The chain carries TRBV27 and TRBJ1-1; a possible D gene is TRBD1 (6 bases). Germline CDR1 MNHEY, CDR2 SMNVEV (reference sequence). This CDR3 has 15 residues. With 4 bases removed from V and 1 base from J, the gap between germline ends came to 13 bases. CDR3 DNA sequence: TGTGCCAGCAGTTATTCCCCGACAGGGAACACTGAAGCTTTCTTT. Its translation: CASSYSPTGNTEAFF.

The V and J genes are TRBV7-2 and TRBJ2-7; TRBD1 is a possible D gene (6 bases). Trimming removed 3 bases from V and 2 bases from J, with 14 bases in between. This CDR3 spans 15 amino acids. Germline CDR1 SGHTA, CDR2 FQGNSA. The CDR3 DNA reads TGTGCCAGCAGCTTTGGGCAGGGGCCTACCTACGAGCAGTACTTC. Translated, it gives CASSFGQGPTYEQYF.

V usage is TRBV7-8 and J usage is TRBJ2-1; unclear D gene. Deletions cut 8 bases from V and 7 bases from J, with 18 bases between. Germline V lookup: CDR1 SGHVS, CDR2 FQNEAQ. CDR3 length: 14 residues. CDR3 residues: CASSRTLGANEQFF. In nucleotides, the CDR3 is TGTGCCAGCTCCCGAACCCTTGGAGCAAATGAGCAGTTCTTC.

A note on this clonotype: It may be a read error: a sequence one base away is much more abundant. The rearrangement links TRBV4-3 to TRBJ2-3; D may be TRBD1 (6 bases). The CDR3 covers 14 residues. Germline values: CDR1 LGHNA, CDR2 YSLEER. This chain's CDR3 is CASSQDGRTDTRYF. The CDR3, as DNA: TGCGCCAGCAGCCAAGACGGGCGGACAGATACGCGGTATTTT.

The table lists this clonotype with many counts. CDR3 nucleotides: TGTGCCAGCAGCGAAAATGTCGGGGGGGTCTACAATGAGCAGTTCTTC. Its protein is CASSENVGGVYNEQFF. V and J are TRBV4-2 and TRBJ2-1; TRBD2 matches at 8 bases. CDR1 and CDR2 from the germline V gene are LGHNA and YNFKEQ. CDR3 length: 16 residues. V trimming: 5 bases; J trimming: 3 bases; junction bases outside the gene matches: 9.

The chain links TRBV11-2 to TRBJ2-3; no firm D call. V dropped 5 bases and J dropped 2 bases, with 14 bases sitting between them. The germline gives CDR1 SGHAT, CDR2 FQNNGV. The CDR3 is made up of 15 amino acids. The CDR3 nucleotides are TGTGCCAGCAGCGCACGGACGGATTTCACAGATACGCAGTATTTT. Translated: CASSARTDFTDTQYF.

This chain uses TRBV21-1 with TRBJ2-3; the listed D gene, TRBD2, was not tested against the DNA. TRBV21-1 is termed a pseudogene. The CDR3 loop spans 16 amino acids. In DNA form, the CDR3 reads TGTGCCAGCAGCAAAGTCATGGTAGGGCACACAGATACGCAGTATTTT. It translates to CASSKVMVGHTDTQYF.

This clonotype occurred a few times. The gene calls are TRBV5-1 and TRBJ2-7; no clear D gene. V was pared by 4 bases and J by 0 bases, with 8 bases between. Germline values: CDR1 SGHRS, CDR2 YFSETQ. There are 13 residues in the CDR3. CDR3 coding DNA: TGCGCCAGCAGCCTACAGCTCTCCTACGAGCAGTACTTC. It specifies CASSLQLSYEQYF.

This clonotype occurred many times. The gene calls are TRBV2 and TRBJ2-1; D is uncertain. V was cut by 6 bases and J by 4 bases, with 16 bases left in between. Per the germline V gene, CDR1 is SNHLY and CDR2 is FYNNEI. The length of the CDR3 is 15 residues. As DNA, the CDR3 is TGTGCCAGCAGCGATGATAATACCCCTTACAATGAGCAGTTCTTC. Its translation is CASSDDNTPYNEQFF.

This clonotype has a handful of counts. The rearrangement joins TRBV7-2 to TRBJ2-3; D is undetermined. Germline-derived CDR1 and CDR2 are SGHTA and FQGNSA. V lost 1 base, J lost 2 bases, and 7 bases lay in between. The CDR3 sequence is 14 residues long. CDR3 region: CASSLDRATDTQYF. Written as DNA, the CDR3 is TGTGCCAGCAGCTTAGATAGGGCCACAGATACGCAGTATTTT.

As concerns this clonotype: One end of the junction fails to match germline, which may point to a read error. The genes are TRBV4-3 and TRBJ2-7; D remains ambiguous. CDR3 length equals 15 residues. Germline CDR1 LGHNA, CDR2 YSLEER. DNA of the CDR3: TGCGCCAGTAGCCACTCTGCCTGGATCGACTACGAGCAGTACTTC. It specifies CASSHSAWIDYEQYF.

V gene TRBV10-1 combines with J gene TRBJ2-1; the match to TRBD2 covers 8 bases. The CDR3 has 15 residues. J was trimmed by 4 bases and V by 3 bases; bases with no gene match: 5. Germline V gene sequence: CDR1 WNHNN, CDR2 SYGVQD (reference sequence). This chain's CDR3 is CASSDTGGPYNEQFF. CDR3 bases: TGCGCCAGCAGTGATACGGGAGGGCCGTACAATGAGCAGTTCTTC.

This clonotype was detected ten times or more. The V gene is TRBV7-9, the J gene TRBJ2-2; no definite D call. CDR1 is SEHNR and CDR2 is FQNEAQ in the germline V gene (reference sequence). The length of the CDR3 is 15 residues. The V gene lost 5 bases and the J gene lost 6 bases, with 16 bases spanning the gap. CDR3 bases: TGTGCCAGCAGCCCCGGTCAGAGTGCACCCGGGGAGCTGTTTTTT. Translated, it gives CASSPGQSAPGELFF.

On this clonotype itself: A junction boundary mismatches the germline segment, possibly from a read error. The rearrangement uses TRBV12-3 or TRBV12-4 and TRBJ2-1, with TRBD2 as a possible D gene (5 bases). This CDR3 contains 13 residues. The CDR3 here is CARSLSGLGEQFF. The DNA of the CDR3 is TGTGCCAGAAGTTTATCGGGGTTAGGTGAGCAGTTCTTC.

This clonotype turned up a few times. J is TRBJ1-4 and V is TRBV20-1; D not certain. Per the germline V gene, CDR1 is DFQATT and CDR2 is SNEGSKA (reference sequence). This CDR3 contains 13 residues. Between the trimmed V and J ends, which lost 2 bases and 4 bases, there was a span of 8 bases. The CDR3 spells CSARSPSNEKLFF. The CDR3 DNA follows: TGCAGTGCTAGAAGTCCGAGTAATGAAAAACTGTTTTTT.

At least ten counts were recorded for this clonotype. The V gene is TRBV7-2, the J gene TRBJ2-7; no reliable D call. Germline-derived CDR1 and CDR2 are SGHTA and FQGNSA. V shed 3 bases and J shed 3 bases, with 6 bases lying between them. The CDR3 runs 12 residues. The CDR3 nucleotides read TGTGCCAGCAGCTTCCAAATCTACGAGCAGTACTTC. Translating it yields CASSFQIYEQYF.

This chain joins TRBV10-3 and TRBJ1-4, with unresolved D. There are 15 residues in the CDR3. CDR1 is ENHRY, CDR2 SYGVKD, per germline. V shed 0 bases and J shed 3 bases, with 8 bases lying between them. This CDR3 is CAISESGRPNEKLFF. CDR3 coding DNA: TGTGCCATCAGTGAGTCAGGCAGGCCTAATGAAAAACTGTTTTTT.

This clonotype was detected many times. The chain employs TRBV10-1 and TRBJ2-3; 8 nucleotides agree with TRBD2. CDR3 length: 14 residues. Trimming at V came to 0 bases and at J to 4 bases, leaving 0 bases not matched to a gene. Germline V gene sequence: CDR1 WNHNN, CDR2 SYGVQD (reference sequence). The CDR3 is CASSESGLADTQYF. In DNA form, the CDR3 reads TGCGCCAGCAGTGAGTCGGGACTAGCAGATACGCAGTATTTT.

The gene calls are TRBV4-3 and TRBJ2-7; D is unresolved. There are 16 residues in the CDR3. The V gene lost 0 bases and the J gene lost 3 bases, with 15 bases spanning the gap. Germline V gives CDR1 LGHNA, CDR2 YSLEER. CDR3 bases: TGCGCCAGCAGCCAAGATCGCGCAGTGGGGTACTACGAGCAGTACTTC. It encodes CASSQDRAVGYYEQYF.

This clonotype turned up a few times. The gene calls are TRBV7-6 and TRBJ2-7, with no clear D. The germline gives CDR1 SGHVS, CDR2 FNYEAQ. The V end lost 5 bases, the J end lost 5 bases, and 13 bases lay between the germline ends. The CDR3 runs 13 residues. The CDR3 region has the DNA TGTGCCAGCAGCACACTAACGATGAACGAGCAGTACTTC. It encodes CASSTLTMNEQYF.